One and the same sample provided the 10 T cell receptor beta chains below, sequenced in a study of T cell changes during pregnancy in multiple sclerosis (dated by TCRdb to the late 2010s). Library preparation was by the immunoSEQ multiplex PCR assay. Imported from immuneACCESS, the table was reduced by TCRdb to in-frame sequences with V and J called. These copies leave out some clones; in studies compared against another copy, an unresolved V gene accounts for under half, and the cause of the remainder is not known. This sample is represented by roughly 57,000 clones; roughly 90% of them were singletons. Approximately 0.58% of the sample comes from the top ten. This sample comprised CD4+ T cells from peripheral blood mononuclear cells, obtained after pregnancy. These receptors originate from a female donor with multiple sclerosis, enrolled in a pregnancy study.

This chain joins TRBV6-5 and TRBJ2-7, with 10 bases matching TRBD1. CDR3 length: 15 residues. CDR1 is MNHEY and CDR2 is SVGAGI in the germline V gene. Losses at the gene ends were 7 bases for V and 2 bases for J; bases not matched to a gene: 8. CDR3 nucleotide sequence: TGTGCCAGCATTTCCCACGGGACAGGGGCCTACGAGCAGTACTTC. Its protein is CASISHGTGAYEQYF.

The V and J genes are TRBV6-4 and TRBJ1-1; perhaps TRBD1 as D (5 bases). V lost 6 bases and J lost 3, with 14 bases in between. This CDR3 has 14 residues. The germline V gene encodes CDR1 MRHNA and CDR2 SNTAGT. As DNA, the CDR3 is TGTGCCAGCAGGCGAACGACAGTGGACACTGAAGCTTTCTTT. This encodes CASRRTTVDTEAFF.

This chain links TRBV4-3 with TRBJ1-2, with 9 bases aligning to TRBD1. The CDR3 spans 15 residues. Germline-derived CDR1 and CDR2 are LGHNA and YSLEER. V trimming: 5 bases; J trimming: 0 bases; junction bases outside the gene matches: 4. The CDR3 coding sequence is TGCGCCAGCAGCTCGAGACAGGGGGCTAACTATGGCTACACCTTC. This translates into CASSSRQGANYGYTF.

CDR3 coding DNA: TGTGCCAGTAGTATAGATCGCGGGACTTCCACAGATACGCAGTATTTT. Protein product: CASSIDRGTSTDTQYF. The rearrangement links TRBV19 to TRBJ2-3, with D perhaps TRBD2 (6 bases). With 0 bases removed from V and 2 bases from J, the gap between germline ends came to 12 bases. The CDR3 extends over 16 amino acids. Germline V gene data show CDR1 as LNHDA and CDR2 as SQIVND (reference sequence).

J is TRBJ2-3 and V is TRBV18, with 8 bases matching TRBD2. Germline CDR1 is KGHSH and CDR2 is LQKENI. After removal of 8 bases from V and 2 bases from J, the junction contained 12 bases not matched to a gene. This CDR3 has 16 amino acids. Written as DNA, the CDR3 is TGTGCCAGCGGACTAGCCCTCGGCCAAAACACAGATACGCAGTATTTT. This translates into CASGLALGQNTDTQYF.

This chain uses TRBV7-3 with TRBJ1-6, with D unresolved. This CDR3 has 13 residues. With 3 bases removed from V and 7 bases from J, the gap between germline ends came to 7 bases. The germline V gene has CDR1 SGHTA and CDR2 FQGTGA. The CDR3 spells CASSLQRNSPLHF. The CDR3, as DNA: TGTGCCAGCAGCTTGCAGCGGAATTCACCCCTCCACTTT.

The chain uses TRBV18 and TRBJ1-1; D remains unclear. CDR3 length: 14 residues. Germline V gene lookup returns CDR1 KGHSH and CDR2 LQKENI. V was shortened by 3 bases and J by 5 bases, with 13 bases between the two germline ends. The DNA of the CDR3 is TGTGCCAGCTCACCGGTCGGGGTCCAAACTGAAGCTTTCTTT. Its translation: CASSPVGVQTEAFF.

The genes are TRBV21-1 and TRBJ2-7; TRBD1 is the table's D call, not checked against the DNA. TRBV21-1 is a documented pseudogene. The CDR3 is made up of 15 amino acids. CDR3 nucleotide sequence: TGTGCCAGCAGCCACCGACAGGGTCGGTCCTACGAGCAGTACTTC. Translating gives CASSHRQGRSYEQYF.

The chain recombines TRBV5-1 with TRBJ2-5; 8 nucleotides match TRBD2. There are 16 residues in the CDR3. With 4 bases clipped from V and 5 bases from J, the junction kept 13 bases outside the gene matches. The germline V gene has CDR1 SGHRS and CDR2 YFSETQ. The DNA for the CDR3 is TGCGCCAGCAGCCCTGGGGGAGCGGGGGTGTTCGAGACCCAGTACTTC. Its protein is CASSPGGAGVFETQYF.

This clone appeared once. V gene TRBV7-9 combines with J gene TRBJ1-6; 8 bases fit TRBD1. Germline CDR1 and CDR2: SEHNR and FQNEAQ (reference sequence). The CDR3 length is 15 residues. After removal of 5 bases from V and 10 bases from J, the junction contained 10 bases not matched to a gene. The CDR3 protein is CASSLTGQGGSPLHF. The CDR3 bases are TGTGCCAGCAGCCTCACAGGACAGGGAGGCTCACCCCTCCACTTT.